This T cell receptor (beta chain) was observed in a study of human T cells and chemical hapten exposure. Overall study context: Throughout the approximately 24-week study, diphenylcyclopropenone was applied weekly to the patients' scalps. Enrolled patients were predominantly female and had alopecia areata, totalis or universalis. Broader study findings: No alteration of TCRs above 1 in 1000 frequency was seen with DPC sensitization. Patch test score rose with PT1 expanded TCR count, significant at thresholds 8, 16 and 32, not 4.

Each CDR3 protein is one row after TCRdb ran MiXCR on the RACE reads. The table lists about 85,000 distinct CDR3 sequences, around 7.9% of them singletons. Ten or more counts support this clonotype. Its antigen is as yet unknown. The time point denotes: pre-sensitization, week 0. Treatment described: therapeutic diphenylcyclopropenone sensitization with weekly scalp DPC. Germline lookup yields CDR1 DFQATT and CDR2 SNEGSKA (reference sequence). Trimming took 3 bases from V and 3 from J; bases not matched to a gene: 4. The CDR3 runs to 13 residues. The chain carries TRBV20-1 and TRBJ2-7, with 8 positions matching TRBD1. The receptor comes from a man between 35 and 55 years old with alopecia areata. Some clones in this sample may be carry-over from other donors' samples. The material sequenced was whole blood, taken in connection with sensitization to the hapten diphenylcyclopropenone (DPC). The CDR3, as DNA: TGCAGTGCTAGTTACAGGGGGGTCTACGAGCAGTACTTC. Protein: CSASYRGVYEQYF.